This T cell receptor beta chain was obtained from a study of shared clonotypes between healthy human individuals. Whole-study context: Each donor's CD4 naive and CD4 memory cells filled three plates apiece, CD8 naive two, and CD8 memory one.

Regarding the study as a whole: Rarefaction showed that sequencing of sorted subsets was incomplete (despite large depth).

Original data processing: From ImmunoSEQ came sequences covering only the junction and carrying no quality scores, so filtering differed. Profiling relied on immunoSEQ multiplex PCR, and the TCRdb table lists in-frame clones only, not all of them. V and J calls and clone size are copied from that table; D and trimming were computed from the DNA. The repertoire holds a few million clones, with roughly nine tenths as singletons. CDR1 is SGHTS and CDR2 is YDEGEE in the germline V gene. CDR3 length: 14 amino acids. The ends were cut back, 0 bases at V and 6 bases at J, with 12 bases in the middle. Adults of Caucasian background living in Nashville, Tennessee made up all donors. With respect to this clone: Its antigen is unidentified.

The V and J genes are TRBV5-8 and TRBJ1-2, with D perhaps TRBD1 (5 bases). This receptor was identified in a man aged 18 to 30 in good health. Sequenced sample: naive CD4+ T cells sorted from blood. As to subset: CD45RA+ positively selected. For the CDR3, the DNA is TGTGCCAGCAGCTTGGGGCAGGGATCGGATGGCTACACCTTC. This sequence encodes CASSLGQGSDGYTF.